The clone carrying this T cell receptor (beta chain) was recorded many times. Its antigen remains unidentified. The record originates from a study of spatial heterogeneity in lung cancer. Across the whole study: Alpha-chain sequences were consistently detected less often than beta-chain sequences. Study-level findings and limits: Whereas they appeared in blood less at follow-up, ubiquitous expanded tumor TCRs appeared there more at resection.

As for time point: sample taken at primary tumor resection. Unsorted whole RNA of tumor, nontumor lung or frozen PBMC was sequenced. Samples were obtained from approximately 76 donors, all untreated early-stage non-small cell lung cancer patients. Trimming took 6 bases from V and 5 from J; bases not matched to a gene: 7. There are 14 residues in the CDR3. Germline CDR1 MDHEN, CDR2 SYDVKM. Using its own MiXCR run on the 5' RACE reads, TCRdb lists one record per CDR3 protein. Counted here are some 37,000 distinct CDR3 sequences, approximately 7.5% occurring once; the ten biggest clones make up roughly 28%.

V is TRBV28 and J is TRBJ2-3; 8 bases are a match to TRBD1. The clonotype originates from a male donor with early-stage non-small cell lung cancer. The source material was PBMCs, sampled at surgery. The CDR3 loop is CASSRTGNEDTQYF. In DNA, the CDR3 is TGTGCCAGCAGCCGGACAGGGAACGAAGATACGCAGTATTTT.